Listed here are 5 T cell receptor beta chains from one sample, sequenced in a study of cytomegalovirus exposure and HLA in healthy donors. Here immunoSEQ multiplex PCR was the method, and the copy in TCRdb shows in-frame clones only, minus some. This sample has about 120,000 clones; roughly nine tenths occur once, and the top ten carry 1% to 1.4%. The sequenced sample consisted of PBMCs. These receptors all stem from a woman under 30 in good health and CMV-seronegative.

CDR3 protein: CAWNQVAYTEAFF. For the CDR3, the DNA is TGTGCCTGGAATCAGGTTGCGTACACTGAAGCTTTCTTT. This chain connects TRBV30 to TRBJ1-1; no firm D call. The germline gives CDR1 GTSNPN, CDR2 SVGIG (reference sequence). The V and J ends lost 4 bases and 3 bases respectively, with 12 bases between them. This CDR3 has 13 residues.

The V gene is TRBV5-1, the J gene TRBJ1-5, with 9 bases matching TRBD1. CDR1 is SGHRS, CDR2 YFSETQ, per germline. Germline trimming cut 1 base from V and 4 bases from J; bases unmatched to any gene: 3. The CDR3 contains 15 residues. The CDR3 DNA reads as TGCGCCAGCAGCTTGTGGACAGGGGATAATCAGCCCCAGCATTTT. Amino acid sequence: CASSLWTGDNQPQHF.

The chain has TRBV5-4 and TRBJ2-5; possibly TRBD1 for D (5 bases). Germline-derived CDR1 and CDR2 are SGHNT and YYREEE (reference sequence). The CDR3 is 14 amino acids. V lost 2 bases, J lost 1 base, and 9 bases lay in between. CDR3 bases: TGTGCCAGCAGCTTCGGACAATCCCAAGAGACCCAGTACTTC. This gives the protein CASSFGQSQETQYF.

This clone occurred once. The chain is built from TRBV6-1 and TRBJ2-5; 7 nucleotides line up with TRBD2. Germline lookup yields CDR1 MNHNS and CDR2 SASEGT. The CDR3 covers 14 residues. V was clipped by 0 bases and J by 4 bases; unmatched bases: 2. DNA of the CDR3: TGTGCCAGCAGTGAAGCGGGAGGGCTAGAGACCCAGTACTTC. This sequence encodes CASSEAGGLETQYF.

The CDR3 nucleotides read TGTGCCAGCAACGTTAGCGGGAGGGGAGGCACAGATACGCAGTATTTT. The encoded protein is CASNVSGRGGTDTQYF. The chain links TRBV28 to TRBJ2-3, with 11 bases identical to TRBD2. The CDR3 has 16 residues. Looked up from germline, CDR1 is MDHEN and CDR2 is SYDVKM. J was trimmed by 1 base and V by 7 bases; bases with no gene match: 7. Using reference TRBV28 and TRBJ2-3 for the parts outside the CDR3, the full variable domain is DVKVTQSSRYLVKRTGEKVFLECVQDMDHENMFWYRQDPGLGLRLIYFSYDVKMKEKGDIPEGYSVSREKKERFSLILESASTNQTSMYLCASNVSGRGGTDTQYFGPGTRLTVL.